The entry that follows covers one T cell receptor (beta chain) sequence. Its specific antigen is unknown. No clone much larger than this one lies a single base away; base qualities are absent. Each donor gave one peripheral blood draw, averaging approximately 0.12 L, which was collected into heparinised tubes. Using a panel that included CD45RO, CCR7, CD25, CD127, CD95 and CD27, naive, central memory, regulatory and stem cell-like memory CD4+ T cells were sorted on a BD FACSAria II. Purity was above 95% for every sorted population. PBMCs were separated immediately by Lymphoprep density gradient centrifugation and were stained directly, without being cultured. So that batch effects would be minimized, each experiment stained and sorted samples in pairs, pairing one healthy donor with one patient. The entire isolated RNA was reverse transcribed using the High Capacity cDNA Reverse Transcription Kit, and thus expressed TCRB transcripts were sequenced. Deep immunoSEQ sequencing was applied to naive, central memory and regulatory T cell samples, giving an average of about 3.8 million total reads per sample. Sorted cells were lysed in RLT buffer, and RNA was extracted using DNase-treated RNeasy Micro or Mini kits according to cell number. Each cell subset was processed on its own to prevent cross-contamination, while patient and healthy donor samples were processed together. The immunoSEQ multiplex PCR was used to amplify TCRB sequences from cDNA, yielding 87-bp fragments that span the CDR3 region. Sequencing of the amplicons was performed on the Illumina HiSeq platform. For the original study's pipeline: PCR bias was computationally corrected using synthetic template baselines, reads within Hamming distance 2 were collapsed, and singletons that could not be merged were discarded. Reads were aligned to IMGT to assign V, D and J genes, CDR3 length, and insertions or deletions at six rearrangement sites. Within each subset, clonotype counts were normalized to sorted cell number, after which true diversity and Gini coefficients were computed with the tcR R package. The overlap coefficient, calculated on TCRB nucleotide sequences, was used to measure repertoire sharing. This immuneACCESS table, as held by TCRdb, lists in-frame sequences with V and J called but not all clones. Of the missing ones, under half trace to an unresolved V gene in checked studies; the others have no known cause. For V, J and clone size, that table is used; D and trimming come from the DNA. For this sample the table gives more than 150,000 clones, of which about 13% were detected only once. The ten largest clones capture 0.6% to 0.8% of the sample.

These data originate in a study of beta chain features in type 1 diabetes (dated by TCRdb to 2016 to 2018). About the full investigation: Mean age, gender distribution, total cell number and subset yield were not different between patients and healthy donors. A total of over 90,000,000 sorted cells were examined across all samples, and a strong correlation was observed between cell number per subset and RNA yield. The study compared the TCRB repertoires of sorted circulating CD4+ T cell subsets in recently diagnosed type 1 diabetes patients with those in matched healthy donors. Whereas all 28 donors provided naive and central memory subsets, regulatory and stem cell-like memory subsets were isolated from just 8 patients and roughly 8 healthy donors. Broader findings and caveats from the paper: Because small numbers of individuals were included in the HLA sub-analyses, any influence of HLA type on TCRB rearrangement was left unresolved. Patients with type 1 diabetes made fewer insertions and deleted more nucleotides at VDJ recombination sites, implying thymic rearrangement abnormalities. Naive, central memory and regulatory TCRB repertoires appeared to be more alike among patients than among healthy donors. Type 1 diabetes patients showed a moderate but significant shortening of TCRB CDR3 length in all four CD4+ subsets. Sequencing cDNA rather than genomic DNA could over-represent highly expressing activated cells, although activation and CD3 levels did not differ between groups. PCR might favor shorter templates, but patient and control samples were amplified and corrected together, so any skew would affect both groups equally.

Compared with germline, V lacks 4 bases and J lacks 0 bases; bases without a gene match: 9. Counted from cysteine to phenylalanine, this CDR3 has 17 amino acids. Just the 51-base CDR3 DNA is kept, in frame starting at base 1. The germline V gene (reference sequence) supplies CDR1 MNHEY and CDR2 SMNVEV. Sequenced input: central memory CD4+ T cells from blood. This sequence uses TRBV27 and TRBJ2-5, and TRBD1 aligns with 9 junction nucleotides. The TCR sequence derives from a woman under 30 in good health. The sequenced DNA: TGTGCCAGCAGTTCCTCCCTACAGGGGGCTTACCAAGAGACCCAGTACTTC. This translates into CASSSSLQGAYQETQYF.